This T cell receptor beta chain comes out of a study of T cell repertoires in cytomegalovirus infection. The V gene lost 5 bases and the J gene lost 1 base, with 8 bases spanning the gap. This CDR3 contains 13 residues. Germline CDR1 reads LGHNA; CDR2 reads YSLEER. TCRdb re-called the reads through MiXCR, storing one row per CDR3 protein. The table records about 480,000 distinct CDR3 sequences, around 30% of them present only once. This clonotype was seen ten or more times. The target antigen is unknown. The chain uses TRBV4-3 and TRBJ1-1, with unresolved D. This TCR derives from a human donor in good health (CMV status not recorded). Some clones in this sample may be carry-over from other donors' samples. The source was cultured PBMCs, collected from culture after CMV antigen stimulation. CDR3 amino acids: CASSNRRNTEAFF. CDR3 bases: TGCGCCAGCAGCAACCGACGGAACACTGAAGCTTTCTTT.